This T cell receptor (beta chain) derives from a study of blood T cell repertoires in COVID-19. Turning to the study itself: There were acute and convalescent COVID-19 samples, and they came from the United States, Italy and Spain.

In the source study's methods: Estimated nucleated cell counts came from reference gene primer amplification. Measured with immunoSEQ multiplex PCR; TCRdb has only the in-frame clones, and not every one. V and J calls and clone size are those listed in that table; D and trimming were worked out from the DNA. The sample yields 65,000 to 100,000 clones, approximately 78% seen once. The CDR3 totals 16 residues. In germline, CDR1 is SGHTA, CDR2 FQGTGA. Trimming left V 2 bases short and J 9 bases short, with 20 bases between. V usage is TRBV7-3 and J usage is TRBJ2-1; tentatively, D is TRBD1 (6 bases). Sequenced input: peripheral blood. The TCR originated in a woman of 80 years or more with acute or convalescent COVID-19. CDR3 region: CASSLLSREGGSEQFF. The CDR3 nucleotides read TGTGCCAGCAGCTTATTGTCCAGGGAAGGGGGTAGTGAGCAGTTCTTC.